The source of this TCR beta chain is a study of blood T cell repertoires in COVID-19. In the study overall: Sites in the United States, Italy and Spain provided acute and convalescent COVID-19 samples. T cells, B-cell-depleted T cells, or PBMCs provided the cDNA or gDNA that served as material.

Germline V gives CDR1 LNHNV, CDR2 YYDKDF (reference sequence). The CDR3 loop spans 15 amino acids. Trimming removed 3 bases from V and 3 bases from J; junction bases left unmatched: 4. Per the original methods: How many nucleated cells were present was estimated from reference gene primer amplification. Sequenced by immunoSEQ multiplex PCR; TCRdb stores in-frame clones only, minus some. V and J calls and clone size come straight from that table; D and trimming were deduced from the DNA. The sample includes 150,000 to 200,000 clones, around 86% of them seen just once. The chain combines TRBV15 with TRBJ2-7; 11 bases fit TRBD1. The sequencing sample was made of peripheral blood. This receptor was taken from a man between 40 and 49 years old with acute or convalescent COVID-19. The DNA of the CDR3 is TGTGCCACCAGCAGCTGGGGACAGGGGGTCTACGAGCAGTACTTC. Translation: CATSSWGQGVYEQYF.